Listed below are T cell receptor beta chains from one sample, sequenced in a study of tumor T cells in aggressive B-cell lymphoma. Clones were sequenced by immunoSEQ multiplex PCR, and TCRdb holds only the in-frame ones, with some missing. The sample consists of 9,500 to 10,000 clones, over 75% of them appearing once. Sequenced: tumor tissue. Every receptor here comes from an adult with diffuse large B cell lymphoma. Both conserved end residues are part of each CDR3. A D gene is named only where the DNA matches it firmly. Clone size is stated in some rows and not others, as once, few, many or a class when expanded.

J,size,V,D,CDR3,DNA
TRBJ1-2,few,TRBV30,TRBD1,CAWSWRTGHGYTF,TGTGCCTGGAGTTGGAGGACAGGCCACGGCTACACCTTC
TRBJ2-2,-,TRBV27,TRBD2,CASRKWTSGAQNTGELFF,TGTGCCAGCCGTAAATGGACTAGCGGGGCCCAGAACACCGGGGAGCTGTTTTTT
TRBJ2-1,-,TRBV29-1,TRBD1,CSVEQGARQFF,TGCAGCGTTGAACAGGGGGCCCGGCAGTTCTTC
TRBJ2-7,-,TRBV11-2,TRBD1,CASSPGQGYNEQYF,TGTGCCAGCAGCCCCGGACAGGGGTATAACGAGCAGTACTTC
TRBJ2-5,-,TRBV29-1,-,CSVVITSWVGTQYF,TGCAGCGTTGTAATAACTAGTTGGGTGGGGACCCAGTACTTC
TRBJ2-7,few,TRBV28,TRBD2,CASSTAGVRISYEQYF,TGTGCCAGCAGTACAGCGGGAGTAAGGATCTCCTACGAGCAGTACTTC
TRBJ2-7,-,TRBV19,-,CASSPLAGYRLGEQYF,TGTGCCAGTAGTCCCCTGGCGGGATATAGGTTAGGCGAGCAGTACTTC
TRBJ2-7,-,TRBV11-3,TRBD2,CASSRSGGTYEQYF,TGTGCCAGCAGCAGAAGCGGGGGGACCTACGAGCAGTACTTC
TRBJ2-5,-,TRBV7-7,TRBD2,CASSFGDGGTETQYF,TGTGCCAGCAGCTTTGGGGACGGGGGGACAGAGACCCAGTACTTC
TRBJ2-7,once,TRBV10-3,-,CAISESTRVEQYF,TGTGCCATCAGTGAGTCTACACGGGTTGAGCAGTACTTC
TRBJ1-2,-,TRBV5-1,-,CASSLGDIANYGYTF,TGCGCCAGCAGCTTGGGGGACATAGCTAACTATGGCTACACCTTC